A single sample gave rise to the 22 T cell receptor beta chains below, sequenced in a study of cytomegalovirus exposure and HLA in healthy donors. PCR amplification relied on 60 Vbeta primers (plus 13 Jbeta primers). The protocol was immunoSEQ multiplex PCR, while the TCRdb copy is restricted to in-frame clones and leaves out a portion. The sample has under 60,000 clones; 60% to 85% are singletons. The sequenced sample consisted of PBMCs. These receptors all come from a middle-aged woman in good health and CMV-seropositive.

CDR3 nucleotides: TGTGCCAGTAGTATAGGAGCGGGTTCCTACAATGAGCAGTTCTTC. It is translated as CASSIGAGSYNEQFF. V and J are TRBV19 and TRBJ2-1; D may be TRBD2 (6 bases). From germline, CDR1 is LNHDA and CDR2 SQIVND (reference sequence). The CDR3 is 15 residues long. The V end was cut by 1 base, the J end by 1 base, with 8 bases between.

The chain employs TRBV18 and TRBJ1-2; D remains ambiguous. Deletions cut 6 bases from V and 6 bases from J, with 17 bases between. From germline, CDR1 is KGHSH and CDR2 LQKENI. This CDR3 region has 14 residues. The CDR3 sequence is CASSKPGVDDGYTF. The DNA of the CDR3 is TGTGCCAGCTCTAAACCGGGAGTAGACGATGGCTACACCTTC. Full variable domain (remainder filled in from reference TRBV18 and TRBJ1-2): NAGVMQNPRHLVRRRGQEARLRCSPMKGHSHVYWYRQLPEEGLKFMVYLQKENIIDESGMPKERFSAEFPKEGPSILRIQQVVRGDSAAYFCASSKPGVDDGYTFGSGTRLTVV.

The chain has TRBV27 and TRBJ2-7; 8 bases map to TRBD1. Germline CDR1 is MNHEY and CDR2 is SMNVEV (reference sequence). After removal of 5 bases from V and 3 bases from J, the junction contained 6 bases not matched to a gene. This CDR3 is 14 amino acids long. The CDR3 nucleotides read TGTGCCAGCAGTACGGGACAGGACTTCTACGAGCAGTACTTC. Its protein product is CASSTGQDFYEQYF.

V usage is TRBV19 and J usage is TRBJ1-5; D is possibly TRBD1 (5 bases). The CDR3 consists of 15 residues. The germline V gene encodes CDR1 LNHDA and CDR2 SQIVND (reference sequence). V dropped 3 bases and J dropped 0 bases, with 9 bases sitting between them. As DNA, the CDR3 is TGTGCCAGTAGTATGGGAGGGGTTAGCAATCAGCCCCAGCATTTT. Amino acids: CASSMGGVSNQPQHF.

This clone turned up a few times. The chain employs TRBV6-5 and TRBJ1-5, with D possibly matching TRBD1 (6 bases). The CDR3 runs to 15 residues. The V gene's germline CDR1 is MNHEY and CDR2 SVGAGI. Deletions cut 0 bases from V and 7 bases from J, with 13 bases between. CDR3 residues: CASSYSRQVDQPQHF. CDR3 DNA: TGTGCCAGCAGTTACTCGCGACAGGTCGACCAGCCCCAGCATTTT.

The rearrangement links TRBV28 to TRBJ1-2; D is unresolved. V lost 3 bases and J 5 bases, leaving 10 bases between the germline ends. The CDR3 spans 13 residues. The germline CDR1 and CDR2 sequences are MDHEN and SYDVKM. Written as DNA, the CDR3 is TGTGCCAGCAGTTTGGGCACAACTTATGGCTACACCTTC. Translation gives CASSLGTTYGYTF.

The chain links TRBV7-2 to TRBJ1-1; D ambiguous. Germline V gene lookup returns CDR1 SGHTA and CDR2 FQGNSA. CDR3 size: 14 residues. V was trimmed by 1 base and J by 5 bases, leaving 11 bases between them. The CDR3 DNA is TGTGCCAGCAGCTTAGGCGCGTCTAGGACTGAAGCTTTCTTT. Translating it yields CASSLGASRTEAFF.

This clone was counted only a few times. The V gene is TRBV5-8, the J gene TRBJ2-5; D is possibly TRBD1 (7 bases). The CDR3 consists of 16 residues. Germline lookup yields CDR1 SGHTS and CDR2 YDEGEE. The ends were cut back, 5 bases at V and 1 base at J, with 18 bases in the middle. The CDR3, as DNA: TGTGCCAGCAGGAATGGCGCAGGGGGGATCCAAGAGACCCAGTACTTC. Translation: CASRNGAGGIQETQYF.

This sequence joins TRBV4-1 and TRBJ2-1; TRBD2 matches at 14 bases. The germline CDR1 and CDR2 sequences are MGHRA and YSYEKL. The trim removed 5 bases at V and 4 bases at J, leaving 4 bases unmatched. The CDR3 covers 16 residues. The CDR3 sequence is CASSFRTSGGYNEQFF. The CDR3 DNA reads as TGCGCCAGCAGCTTTAGGACTAGCGGGGGGTACAATGAGCAGTTCTTC.

This clone was detected only once. The J gene is TRBJ2-7, the V gene TRBV6-5; 11 nucleotides agree with TRBD2. The V gene end was trimmed by 9 bases and the J gene end by 2 bases; junction bases not matched to a gene: 9. CDR3 length: 15 amino acids. Germline lookup yields CDR1 MNHEY and CDR2 SVGAGI. The DNA of the CDR3 is TGTGCCAGTTCGCTAGCGGGGGGCCAAACCTACGAGCAGTACTTC. Translation: CASSLAGGQTYEQYF.

J is TRBJ1-1 and V is TRBV9, with D hard to call. The CDR3 spans 15 residues. V gave up 4 bases and J gave up 4 bases, with 17 bases separating them. From germline, CDR1 is SGDLS and CDR2 YYNGEE. The DNA of the CDR3 is TGTGCCAGCAGCCCTAGCCTGGTGGAGGCCACTGAAGCTTTCTTT. Amino acids: CASSPSLVEATEAFF.

The genes are TRBV4-1 and TRBJ2-5, with 8 bases fitting TRBD2. Germline V lookup: CDR1 MGHRA, CDR2 YSYEKL. There are 17 residues in the CDR3. V shed 4 bases, J shed 5 bases, and the junction held 15 bases outside the gene matches. The CDR3: CASSRSAARGAGETQYF. In DNA, the CDR3 is TGCGCCAGCAGCCGATCGGCCGCGCGGGGGGCGGGGGAGACCCAGTACTTC.

In its sample, this clone was seen a few times. This chain uses TRBV10-2 with TRBJ1-4; possible D gene TRBD1, 5 bases. The CDR3 runs to 16 residues. Germline V gene lookup returns CDR1 WSHSY and CDR2 SAAADI. The V gene lost 6 bases and the J gene lost 5 bases, with 19 bases spanning the gap. The CDR3 protein is CASRPGTTTENEKLFF. The CDR3 coding sequence is TGCGCCAGCAGACCCGGGACTACCACAGAAAATGAAAAACTGTTTTTT.

The J gene is TRBJ2-7, the V gene TRBV15; weak D call: TRBD2 (5 bases). Trimming stripped 5 bases from V and 2 bases from J, with 13 bases between. Germline-derived CDR1 and CDR2 are LNHNV and YYDKDF (reference sequence). This CDR3 is 14 amino acids long. CDR3 nucleotides: TGTGCCACCAGCCTCCGGACGGGGACCTACGAGCAGTACTTC. Translating it yields CATSLRTGTYEQYF.

The chain links TRBV19 to TRBJ1-5; 8 bases fit TRBD1. V dropped 2 bases and J dropped 1; count of bases not matched to a gene: 7. CDR1 is LNHDA and CDR2 is SQIVND in the germline V gene (reference sequence). The length of the CDR3 is 17 residues. The CDR3 loop reads CASSIREDRASNQPQHF. DNA for the CDR3: TGTGCCAGTAGTATACGTGAGGACAGGGCGAGCAATCAGCCCCAGCATTTT.

The chain employs TRBV6-5 and TRBJ1-2, with 7 bases lining up with TRBD1. The germline gives CDR1 MNHEY, CDR2 SVGAGI. The V and J ends lost 5 bases and 7 bases, in that order; junction bases with no gene match: 7. The CDR3 runs to 13 residues. The CDR3, as DNA: TGTGCCAGCAGTCCGACAGGGTCTGCTGGCTACACCTTC. This codes for CASSPTGSAGYTF.

The chain combines TRBV5-1 with TRBJ1-1; TRBD1 agrees at 9 bases. CDR3 size: 15 residues. Germline-derived CDR1 and CDR2 are SGHRS and YFSETQ. Germline trimming cut 4 bases from V and 2 bases from J; bases unmatched to any gene: 6. CDR3 region: CASSRWTGDNTEAFF. The CDR3 nucleotides are TGCGCCAGCAGCCGATGGACAGGGGATAACACTGAAGCTTTCTTT.

This rearrangement joins TRBV7-2 to TRBJ1-2; D unclear. CDR3 length equals 15 residues. The germline V gene has CDR1 SGHTA and CDR2 FQGNSA. Trimming pared 0 bases from V and 4 bases from J, leaving 12 bases between. The CDR3 loop reads CASSLASGVVYGYTF. CDR3 in DNA: TGTGCCAGCAGCTTAGCCTCCGGGGTTGTCTATGGCTACACCTTC.

The chain uses TRBV6-1 and TRBJ2-7; D is perhaps TRBD1 (6 bases). Germline CDR1 MNHNS, CDR2 SASEGT. V was shortened by 3 bases and J by 2 bases, with 14 bases between the two germline ends. The CDR3 runs to 15 residues. The CDR3 DNA is TGTGCCAGCAGTGACCTCAACAGGGTTACCTACGAGCAGTACTTC. Residues: CASSDLNRVTYEQYF.

The chain joins TRBV7-2 to TRBJ2-3, with unresolved D. The CDR3 loop spans 12 amino acids. V lost 6 bases to trimming and J lost 3 bases, with 7 bases between them. Germline CDR1 SGHTA, CDR2 FQGNSA. The CDR3 region has the DNA TGTGCCAGCAGTTTCCTAACAGATACGCAGTATTTT. Its protein is CASSFLTDTQYF. The full variable domain, its missing parts supplied by reference TRBV7-2 and TRBJ2-3, is GAGVSQSPSNKVTEKGKDVELRCDPISGHTALYWYRQSLGQGLEFLIYFQGNSAPDKSGLPSDRFSAERTGGSVSTLTIQRTQQEDSAVYLCASSFLTDTQYFGPGTRLTVL.

A note on this clone: The same CDR3 can be traced to other DNA sequences in this sample. V gene TRBV5-1 combines with J gene TRBJ2-3; 7 bases map to TRBD2. The CDR3 consists of 15 residues. V lost 0 bases to trimming and J lost 1 base; unmatched junction nucleotides: 2. Germline CDR1 is SGHRS and CDR2 is YFSETQ. CDR3 loop: CASSLGGGGTDTQYF. CDR3 nucleotide sequence: TGCGCCAGCAGCTTGGGCGGGGGAGGCACAGATACGCAGTATTTT.

The chain uses TRBV11-2 and TRBJ2-5, with D possibly being TRBD2 (5 bases). V was trimmed by 5 bases and J by 11 bases, leaving 21 bases between them. The CDR3 spans 14 residues. Germline V gives CDR1 SGHAT, CDR2 FQNNGV. CDR3 nucleotides: TGTGCCAGCAGCCCGGACCGGACGGCGGGTGAGCAGTACTTC. This gives the protein CASSPDRTAGEQYF.